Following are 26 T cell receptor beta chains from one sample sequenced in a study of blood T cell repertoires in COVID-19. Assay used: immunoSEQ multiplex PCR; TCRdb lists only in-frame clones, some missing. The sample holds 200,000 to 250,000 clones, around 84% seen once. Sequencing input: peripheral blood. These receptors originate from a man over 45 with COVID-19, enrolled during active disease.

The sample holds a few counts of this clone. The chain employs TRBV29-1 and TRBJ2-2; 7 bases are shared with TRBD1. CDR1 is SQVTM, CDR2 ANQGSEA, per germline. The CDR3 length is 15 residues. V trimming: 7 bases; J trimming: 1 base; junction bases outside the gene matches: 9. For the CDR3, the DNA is TGCAGCGCGAGCGAGGGACAGCTGAACACCGGGGAGCTGTTTTTT. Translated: CSASEGQLNTGELFF.

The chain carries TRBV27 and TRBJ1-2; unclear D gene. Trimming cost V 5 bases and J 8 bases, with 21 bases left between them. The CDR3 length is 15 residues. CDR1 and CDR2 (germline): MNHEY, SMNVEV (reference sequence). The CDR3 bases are TGTGCCAGCAGTCTTGCCGGGAGCCGGGCGGGAGGCTACACCTTC. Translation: CASSLAGSRAGGYTF.

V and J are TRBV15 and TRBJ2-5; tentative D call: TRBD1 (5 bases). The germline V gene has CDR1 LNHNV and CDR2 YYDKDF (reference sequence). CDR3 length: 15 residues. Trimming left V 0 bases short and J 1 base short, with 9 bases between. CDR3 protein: CATSRDLGAQETQYF. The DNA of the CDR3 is TGTGCCACCAGCAGAGACCTAGGGGCCCAAGAGACCCAGTACTTC.

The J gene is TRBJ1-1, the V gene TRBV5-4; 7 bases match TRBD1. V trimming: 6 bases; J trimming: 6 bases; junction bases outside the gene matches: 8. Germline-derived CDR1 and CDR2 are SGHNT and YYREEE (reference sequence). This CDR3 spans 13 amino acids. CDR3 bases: TGTGCCAGCATCCATAGGGGGCGGGCTGAAGCTTTCTTT. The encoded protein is CASIHRGRAEAFF.

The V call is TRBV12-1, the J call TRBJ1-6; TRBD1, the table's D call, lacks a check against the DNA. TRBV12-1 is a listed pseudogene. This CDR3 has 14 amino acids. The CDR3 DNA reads TGTGCCACCGCGGTAGACAGGAGTGTTCAATCCCTCCACTTT. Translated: CATAVDRSVQSLHF.

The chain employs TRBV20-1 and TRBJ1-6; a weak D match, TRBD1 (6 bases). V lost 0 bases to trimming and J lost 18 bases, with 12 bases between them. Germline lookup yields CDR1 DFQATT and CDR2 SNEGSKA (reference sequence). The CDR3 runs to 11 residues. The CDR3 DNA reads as TGCAGTGCTAGAGATATACAGGGAAACCACTTT. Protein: CSARDIQGNHF.

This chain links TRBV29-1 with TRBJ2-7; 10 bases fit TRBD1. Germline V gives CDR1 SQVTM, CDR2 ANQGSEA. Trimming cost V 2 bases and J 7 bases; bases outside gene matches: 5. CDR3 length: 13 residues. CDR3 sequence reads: CSVERTGGSEQYF. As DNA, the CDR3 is TGCAGCGTTGAAAGGACAGGGGGAAGTGAGCAGTACTTC.

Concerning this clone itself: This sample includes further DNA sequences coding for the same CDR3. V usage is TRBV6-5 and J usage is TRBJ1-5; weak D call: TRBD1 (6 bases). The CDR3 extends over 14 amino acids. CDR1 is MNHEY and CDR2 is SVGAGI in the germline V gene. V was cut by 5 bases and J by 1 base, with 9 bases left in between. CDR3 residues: CASSPDRSNQPQHF. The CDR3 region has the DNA TGTGCCAGCAGTCCGGACAGAAGCAATCAGCCCCAGCATTTT.

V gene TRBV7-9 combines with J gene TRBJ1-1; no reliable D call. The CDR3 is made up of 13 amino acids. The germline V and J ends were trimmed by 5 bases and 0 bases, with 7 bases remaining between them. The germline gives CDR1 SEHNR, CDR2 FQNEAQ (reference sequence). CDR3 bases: TGTGCCAGCAGCCCCAGTGTGAACACTGAAGCTTTCTTT. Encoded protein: CASSPSVNTEAFF. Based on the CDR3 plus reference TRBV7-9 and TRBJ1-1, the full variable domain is DTGVSQNPRHKITKRGQNVTFRCDPISEHNRLYWYRQTLGQGPEFLTYFQNEAQLEKSRLLSDRFSAERPKGSFSTLEIQRTEQGDSAMYLCASSPSVNTEAFFGQGTRLTVV.

The CDR3 is CASSWASGRNNNEQFF. DNA for the CDR3: TGTGCCAGCTCATGGGCTAGCGGGAGGAATAACAATGAGCAGTTCTTC. The chain uses TRBV18 and TRBJ2-1; TRBD2 matches 11 bases. The CDR3 sequence is 16 residues long. With V trimmed by 5 bases and J by 5 bases, 8 bases remained unmatched. Germline CDR1 is KGHSH and CDR2 is LQKENI.

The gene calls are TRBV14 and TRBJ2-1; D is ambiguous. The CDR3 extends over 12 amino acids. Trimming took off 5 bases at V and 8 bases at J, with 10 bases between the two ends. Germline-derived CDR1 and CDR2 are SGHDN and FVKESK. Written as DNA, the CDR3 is TGTGCCAGCAGCAACGGGTTCCATGAGCAGTTCTTC. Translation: CASSNGFHEQFF. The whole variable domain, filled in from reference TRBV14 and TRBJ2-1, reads EAGVTQFPSHSVIEKGQTVTLRCDPISGHDNLYWYRRVMGKEIKFLLHFVKESKQDESGMPNNRFLAERTGGTYSTLKVQPAELEDSGVYFCASSNGFHEQFFGPGTRLTVL.

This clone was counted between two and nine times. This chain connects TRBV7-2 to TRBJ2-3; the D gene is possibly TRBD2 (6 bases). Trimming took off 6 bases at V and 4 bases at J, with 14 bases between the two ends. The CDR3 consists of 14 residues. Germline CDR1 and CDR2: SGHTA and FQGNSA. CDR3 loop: CASSRQRRADTQYF. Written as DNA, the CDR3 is TGTGCCAGCAGTCGACAAAGGAGGGCAGATACGCAGTATTTT.

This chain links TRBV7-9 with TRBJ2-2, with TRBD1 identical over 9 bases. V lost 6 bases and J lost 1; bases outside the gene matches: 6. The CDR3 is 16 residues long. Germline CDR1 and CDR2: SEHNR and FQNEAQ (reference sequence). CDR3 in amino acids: CASSSGQGLNTGELFF. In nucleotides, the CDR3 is TGTGCCAGCAGTTCCGGACAGGGGCTGAACACCGGGGAGCTGTTTTTT.

The CDR3 region has the DNA TGTGCCATCAGCCCCGGGACAGGGGTCTACGAGCAGTACTTC. This sequence encodes CAISPGTGVYEQYF. This sequence joins TRBV10-3 and TRBJ2-7; 10 nucleotides match TRBD1. V lost 6 bases to trimming and J lost 3 bases; unmatched junction nucleotides: 5. This CDR3 has 14 amino acids. The germline V gene has CDR1 ENHRY and CDR2 SYGVKD.

CDR3 DNA sequence: TGTGCCACCAGTGACCCGACAGGGGGTGGTCAGCCCCAGCATTTT. Its translation: CATSDPTGGGQPQHF. The chain links TRBV24-1 to TRBJ1-5; 9 bases align to TRBD1. The germline V gene has CDR1 KGHDR and CDR2 SFDVKD. The trim removed 4 bases at V and 6 bases at J, leaving 6 bases unmatched. The CDR3 sequence is 15 residues long.

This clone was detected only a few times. Here the CDR3 reads CASSSGTGEIQYF. The DNA for the CDR3 is TGTGCCAGCAGCTCCGGGACAGGGGAAATTCAGTACTTC. V gene TRBV7-9 combines with J gene TRBJ2-4; 10 bases are a match to TRBD1. The V and J ends lost 4 bases and 10 bases, in that order; junction bases with no gene match: 4. The CDR3 sequence is 13 residues long. Germline V gene data show CDR1 as SEHNR and CDR2 as FQNEAQ (reference sequence). Looking up the rest from reference TRBV7-9 and TRBJ2-4 gives the full variable domain: DTGVSQNPRHKITKRGQNVTFRCDPISEHNRLYWYRQTLGQGPEFLTYFQNEAQLEKSRLLSDRFSAERPKGSFSTLEIQRTEQGDSAMYLCASSSGTGEIQYFGAGTRLSVL.

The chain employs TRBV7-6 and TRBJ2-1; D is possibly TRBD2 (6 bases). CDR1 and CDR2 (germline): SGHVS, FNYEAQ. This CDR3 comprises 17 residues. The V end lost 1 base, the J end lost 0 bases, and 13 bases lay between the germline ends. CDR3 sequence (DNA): TGTGCCAGCAGCTTAGTTTGGCGGGGCAGCTCCTACAATGAGCAGTTCTTC. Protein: CASSLVWRGSSYNEQFF.

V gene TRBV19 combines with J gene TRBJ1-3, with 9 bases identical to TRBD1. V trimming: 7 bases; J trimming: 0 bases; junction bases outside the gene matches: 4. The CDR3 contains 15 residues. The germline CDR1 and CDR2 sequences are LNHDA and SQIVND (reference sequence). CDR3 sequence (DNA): TGTGCCAGTACGGGGACAGGGCTCTCTGGAAACACCATATATTTT. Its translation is CASTGTGLSGNTIYF.

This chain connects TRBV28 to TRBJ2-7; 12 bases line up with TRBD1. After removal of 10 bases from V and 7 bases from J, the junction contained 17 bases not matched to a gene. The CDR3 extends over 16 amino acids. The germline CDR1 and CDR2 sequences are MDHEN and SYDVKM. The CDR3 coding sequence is TGTGCCACTACGGCCACCCCGGGACAGGGGGCTGGAGAGCAGTACTTC. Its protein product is CATTATPGQGAGEQYF.

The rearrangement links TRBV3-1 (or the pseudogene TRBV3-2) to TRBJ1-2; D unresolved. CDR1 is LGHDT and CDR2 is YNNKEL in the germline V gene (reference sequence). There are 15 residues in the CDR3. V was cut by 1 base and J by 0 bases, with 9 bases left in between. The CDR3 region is CASSQGQAPNYGYTF. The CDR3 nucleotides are TGTGCCAGCAGCCAAGGGCAGGCCCCTAACTATGGCTACACCTTC.

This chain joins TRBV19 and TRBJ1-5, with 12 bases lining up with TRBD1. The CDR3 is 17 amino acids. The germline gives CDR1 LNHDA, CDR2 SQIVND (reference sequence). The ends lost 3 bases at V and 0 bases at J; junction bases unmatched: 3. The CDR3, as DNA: TGTGCCAGTAGTATGGGACAGGGGGCGAGTAGCAATCAGCCCCAGCATTTT. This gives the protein CASSMGQGASSNQPQHF.

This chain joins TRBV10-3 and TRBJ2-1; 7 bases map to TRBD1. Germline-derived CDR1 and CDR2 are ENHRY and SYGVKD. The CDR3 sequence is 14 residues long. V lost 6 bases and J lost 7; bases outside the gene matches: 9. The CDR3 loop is CAIRETGKGNEQFF. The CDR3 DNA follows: TGTGCCATCAGGGAGACAGGGAAGGGAAATGAGCAGTTCTTC.

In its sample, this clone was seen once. The CDR3 coding sequence is TGTGCCCCTGGGACTCAACGGGGAGGCTACACCTTC. Its translation is CAPGTQRGGYTF. The rearrangement uses TRBV24-1 and TRBJ1-2, with D possibly being TRBD1 (5 bases). The CDR3 is 12 residues long. The germline V gene has CDR1 KGHDR and CDR2 SFDVKD. The V gene lost 12 bases and the J gene lost 8 bases, with 18 bases spanning the gap.

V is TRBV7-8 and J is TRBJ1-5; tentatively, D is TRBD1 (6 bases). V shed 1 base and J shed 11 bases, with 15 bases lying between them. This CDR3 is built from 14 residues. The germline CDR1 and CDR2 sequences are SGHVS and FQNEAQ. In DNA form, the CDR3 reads TGTGCCAGCAGCTTAGAGGGACATCTCTCGACCCAGCATTTT. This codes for CASSLEGHLSTQHF.

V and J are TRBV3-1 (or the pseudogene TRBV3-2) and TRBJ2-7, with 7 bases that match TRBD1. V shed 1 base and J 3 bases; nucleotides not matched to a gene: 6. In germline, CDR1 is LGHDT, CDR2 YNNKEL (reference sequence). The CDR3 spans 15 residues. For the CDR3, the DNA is TGTGCCAGCAGCCAAGTGCTGACAGGGAACTACGAGCAGTACTTC. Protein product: CASSQVLTGNYEQYF.

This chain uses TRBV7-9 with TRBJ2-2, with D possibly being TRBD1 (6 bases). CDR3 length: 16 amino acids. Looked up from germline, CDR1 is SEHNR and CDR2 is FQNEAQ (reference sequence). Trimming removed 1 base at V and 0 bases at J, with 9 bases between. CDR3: CASSLVQGPNTGELFF. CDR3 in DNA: TGTGCCAGCAGCTTAGTACAGGGACCGAACACCGGGGAGCTGTTTTTT. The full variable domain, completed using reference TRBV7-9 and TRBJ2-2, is DTGVSQNPRHKITKRGQNVTFRCDPISEHNRLYWYRQTLGQGPEFLTYFQNEAQLEKSRLLSDRFSAERPKGSFSTLEIQRTEQGDSAMYLCASSLVQGPNTGELFFGEGSRLTVL.